This TCR beta chain was identified during a study of cytomegalovirus exposure and HLA in healthy donors. Whole-study findings and limits: Presence/absence analyses took donor sequencing depth as roughly uniform. The listing of 150 or so TCR beta chains classed them as cytomegalovirus-associated.

With 2 bases removed from V and 5 bases from J, the gap between germline ends came to 13 bases. The CDR3 covers 14 residues. CDR1 is SGHRS, CDR2 YFSETQ, per germline. With regard to this clone: What it recognizes is unknown.

The primer mix had 60 Vbeta and 13 Jbeta primers. Method: immunoSEQ multiplex PCR; TCRdb's copy keeps in-frame clones and lacks some. The sample carries over 75,000 clones, about 75% recorded once. The sequencing input was PBMCs. The source is a man aged 35 to 55 in good health and CMV-seropositive. The genes are TRBV5-1 and TRBJ2-5; weak D call: TRBD1 (5 bases). The CDR3 here is CASSFAGRPETQYF. The CDR3 DNA reads as TGCGCCAGCAGCTTCGCAGGGCGCCCCGAGACCCAGTACTTC. The whole variable domain, filled in from reference TRBV5-1 and TRBJ2-5, reads KAGVTQTPRYLIKTRGQQVTLSCSPISGHRSVSWYQQTPGQGLQFLFEYFSETQRNKGNFPGRFSGRQFSNSRSEMNVSTLELGDSALYLCASSFAGRPETQYFGPGTRLLVL.